This TCR beta chain comes out of a study of T cells in Graves' hyperthyroidism and ophthalmopathy (dated by TCRdb to about 2019). Regarding the study in general: Peripheral blood samples were taken at the time of initial diagnosis, prior to any treatment. Following sampling, methimazole starting at 30 mg daily was given to hyperthyroidism patients, and high-dose intravenous methylprednisolone was given to ophthalmopathy patients. In addition, the study compared T-cell repertoires in thyroid tissue and in blood from roughly six Graves' hyperthyroidism patients. An independent validation cohort of some 18 hyperthyroidism patients and 17 patients who later progressed to ophthalmopathy tested prospective prediction of ophthalmopathy. TCR V-J signatures able to tell the groups apart were searched for in a discovery cohort of more than 90 patients, of whom under 45 had Graves' ophthalmopathy and some 60 had stable Graves' hyperthyroidism. The paper reports TCR Vbeta CDR3 sequencing of more than 120 peripheral blood samples: fewer than 50 ophthalmopathy, around 80 hyperthyroidism and around 17 progressor patients. For training and testing, the roughly 97 patients in the discovery cohort were randomly divided in a 7:3 ratio. Study-wide findings and limitations: During validation, the model predicted progression to ophthalmopathy a median of approximately 6 months ahead of onset, with just under 71% sensitivity and 72% to 85% specificity. No statistical method was used to set the sample size in advance, and investigators knew the group allocation. In cross-validation, a model built on a 13 V-J signature told ophthalmopathy apart from stable hyperthyroidism with 85% to 90% sensitivity and approximately 81% specificity, and in testing the same model reached 80%/75%. Most expanded thyroid clonotypes (frequency above 0.001) were also detected in blood, suggesting blood repertoires may reflect thyroid immune responses.

A patient counted as having stable Graves' hyperthyroidism if no progression to ophthalmopathy occurred over 18 months of follow-up. Hyperthyroidism patients were aged 18 to 65 years and newly diagnosed, with disease duration of less than 2 months. The study excluded patients with uncontrolled infections, other autoimmune diseases, pregnancy or lactation. Diagnoses were based on clinical symptoms, serum thyroxine and TRAb, thyroid ultrasound and orbital computed tomography. Ficoll-Paque density gradient centrifugation was used to isolate PBMCs from around 10 ml of fresh peripheral blood. Total RNA was extracted using Trizol reagent, and RNA quality was assessed on an Agilent 2100 Bioanalyzer. The TCR beta CDR3 regions were amplified from the RNA transcripts. The TCR CDR3 was subjected to a first round of RT-PCR using the HTBI primer set and the Qiagen OneStep RT-PCR kit. Libraries were constructed in a second round of multiplex PCR, after which size selection and purification were carried out. The libraries were sequenced on an Illumina HiSeq2000 using paired-end 100 bp reads. The source study handled its data this way. SOAPnuke was used to process the raw data, with reads discarded if the reads contained adapters or uncalled bases, had a mean Phred below 15, or lacked an exact constant-primer or identifier match. High-quality paired reads were merged with COPE v1.2.5, and unique nucleotide sequences were defined as clonotypes. MiTCR v1.1 was used to align the clonotypes against IMGT TRBV, TRBD and TRBJ reference segments. Only V-J combinations with frequency above 0.0001, covering 99% to 99.2% of repertoires, were analysed. The TCS score was defined as the ratio of F50 (clonal expansion) to E x V (chaos), calculated using BLOSUM62-based TCRdist between CDR3 peptides within each V-J. Welch's t-statistics and random forest reduced approximately 520 V-J features to 10 to 15, which were used in a naive Bayes classifier (R e1071). Thyroid-blood repertoire similarity was quantified with the Morisita-Horn index. The public reads were run again by TCRdb, first through fastp at Q25 and then through MiXCR, and only productive beta chains were kept. Every entry covers one CDR3 protein and lists the most common genes and DNA from its rows. These V and J calls rely on TCRdb rather than the paper's analysis. The sample contains approximately 870,000 distinct CDR3 sequences, more than 30% of them found a single time. The ten largest clones capture about 8.9% of the sample.

The CDR3 numbers 14 residues from cysteine through phenylalanine. Just CDR3 DNA is preserved here, 42 bases in frame from base 1. Trimming at the junction amounts to 8 bases on V and 6 bases on J, and the germline ends lie 21 bases apart. Based on the germline V gene, the CDR1 and CDR2 sequences are SGDLS and YYNGEE. Regarding this clonotype: The antigen it recognizes is unknown. Per-base quality was not reported, and no clone a single base away is much larger than it.

The rearrangement combines TRBV9 with TRBJ2-7; the D gene assignment is perhaps TRBD1 or TRBD2, with each matching 7 bases. The material sequenced was blood. The TCR originated in a man aged 18-30 years with Graves' hyperthyroidism. The CDR3 here reads CASSIQGGALEQYF. In nucleotides, the sequence is TGTGCCAGTAGTATCCAGGGGGGGGCTCTCGAGCAGTACTTC.